The 11 T cell receptor beta chains in this list originate from one sample, sequenced in a study of cytomegalovirus exposure and HLA in healthy donors. Vbeta (60) and Jbeta (13) primers were used in the PCR. Sequencing was performed with immunoSEQ multiplex PCR; in TCRdb, only in-frame clones are kept and a portion is missing. This repertoire shows about 190,000 clones, 86% found once; its top ten account for approximately 0.31%. Sequences were obtained from PBMCs. These receptors were collected from a woman aged 25 to 39 in good health and CMV-seronegative.

The table lists this clone with a count of one. The rearrangement links TRBV4-1 to TRBJ2-1; no reliable D call. The CDR3 has 13 residues. V lost 0 bases to trimming and J lost 2 bases, with 2 bases between them. Germline CDR1 reads MGHRA; CDR2 reads YSYEKL. The chain's CDR3 is CASSQDAYNEQFF. The CDR3 region has the DNA TGCGCCAGCAGCCAAGACGCCTACAATGAGCAGTTCTTC.

This clone appeared a single time. The V gene is TRBV15, the J gene TRBJ2-4; 11 bases fit TRBD2. The CDR3 has 16 residues. V lost 5 bases, J lost 0 bases, and 3 bases stayed unmatched. Germline assignment: CDR1 LNHNV and CDR2 YYDKDF (reference sequence). The CDR3 DNA follows: TGTGCCACCAGCCGTAGCGGGGGGGTAGCCAAAAACATTCAGTACTTC. Protein product: CATSRSGGVAKNIQYF.

In this sample, this clone turned up once. J is TRBJ2-1 and V is TRBV10-2, with a possible D match to TRBD2 (5 bases). CDR1 and CDR2 (germline): WSHSY, SAAADI. The V end lost 2 bases, the J end lost 1 base, and 15 bases lay between the germline ends. The CDR3 is made up of 17 amino acids. In DNA, the CDR3 is TGCGCCAGCAGTGAGGGAGGCGGCGGGTCTTCCTACAATGAGCAGTTCTTC. This encodes CASSEGGGGSSYNEQFF.

With respect to this clone: Other nucleotide sequences in the sample specify the same CDR3. CDR3 coding DNA: TGTGCCAGCAGCCCGCGGGGGAGCAATCAGCCCCAGCATTTT. Residues: CASSPRGSNQPQHF. This chain connects TRBV7-9 to TRBJ1-5; possible D gene TRBD1, 5 bases. CDR1 is SEHNR, CDR2 FQNEAQ, per germline (reference sequence). The V and J ends lost 5 bases and 1 base respectively, with 9 bases between them. This CDR3 spans 14 amino acids.

V and J are TRBV7-2 and TRBJ2-1; tentative D call: TRBD1 (5 bases). V lost 5 bases to trimming and J lost 6 bases, with 14 bases between them. Germline CDR1 and CDR2: SGHTA and FQGNSA. CDR3 length equals 14 residues. CDR3 region: CASSRRPQGNEQFF. The CDR3 coding sequence is TGTGCCAGCAGCCGTAGACCGCAGGGCAATGAGCAGTTCTTC.

The rearrangement links TRBV9 to TRBJ2-5, with 13 positions matching TRBD2. CDR1 is SGDLS and CDR2 is YYNGEE in the germline V gene. This CDR3 contains 21 residues. V was pared by 0 bases and J by 4 bases, with 18 bases of the junction left unmatched. The CDR3 here is CASSVGSGRLAGGGPIETQYF. The CDR3 DNA reads as TGTGCCAGCAGCGTAGGGTCCGGGAGACTAGCGGGAGGTGGCCCCATAGAGACCCAGTACTTC.

V and J are TRBV18 and TRBJ2-3, with a weak D call TRBD1 (5 bases). Germline lookup yields CDR1 KGHSH and CDR2 LQKENI. The CDR3 loop spans 16 amino acids. Trimming left V 3 bases short and J 0 bases short, with 13 bases between. The CDR3 protein is CASSPTQGLSTDTQYF. The CDR3 DNA follows: TGTGCCAGCTCACCGACCCAGGGCCTTAGCACAGATACGCAGTATTTT.

This clone was detected only once. The J gene is TRBJ1-5, the V gene TRBV19; D remains ambiguous. The CDR3 length is 12 residues. Germline lookup yields CDR1 LNHDA and CDR2 SQIVND (reference sequence). Trimming pared 6 bases from V and 7 bases from J, leaving 10 bases between. The CDR3 DNA is TGTGCCAGTAGCCACACAAGACAGCCCCAGCATTTT. Amino acids: CASSHTRQPQHF. The full variable domain, with the rest looked up from reference TRBV19 and TRBJ1-5, is DGGITQSPKYLFRKEGQNVTLSCEQNLNHDAMYWYRQDPGQGLRLIYYSQIVNDFQKGDIAEGYSVSREKKESFPLTVTSAQKNPTAFYLCASSHTRQPQHFGDGTRLSIL.

The chain employs TRBV6-1 and TRBJ2-7, with 9 bases that match TRBD1. CDR1 MNHNS and CDR2 SASEGT come from the germline V gene. This CDR3 is 13 amino acids long. With V trimmed by 5 bases and J by 5 bases, 4 bases remained unmatched. The CDR3 sequence: CASSLTGGNEQYF. The DNA for the CDR3 is TGTGCCAGCAGTTTGACAGGGGGGAACGAGCAGTACTTC.

The V gene is TRBV28, the J gene TRBJ2-1, with 10 bases fitting TRBD2. The CDR3 has 17 amino acids. J gave up 7 bases and V 2 bases, and 11 bases lay outside the gene matches. The germline CDR1 and CDR2 sequences are MDHEN and SYDVKM. This CDR3 is CASSLPSLAGDQNEQFF. The CDR3 nucleotides read TGTGCCAGCAGTTTACCTTCCCTAGCGGGAGACCAGAATGAGCAGTTCTTC.

The chain employs TRBV11-1 and TRBJ2-5; no definite D call. Trimming left V 0 bases short and J 5 bases short, with 7 bases between. Germline loops: CDR1 SGHAT, CDR2 FQDESV (reference sequence). CDR3 length equals 13 residues. CDR3 sequence: CASSLAFQETQYF. The CDR3 bases are TGTGCCAGCAGCTTAGCTTTCCAGGAGACCCAGTACTTC.